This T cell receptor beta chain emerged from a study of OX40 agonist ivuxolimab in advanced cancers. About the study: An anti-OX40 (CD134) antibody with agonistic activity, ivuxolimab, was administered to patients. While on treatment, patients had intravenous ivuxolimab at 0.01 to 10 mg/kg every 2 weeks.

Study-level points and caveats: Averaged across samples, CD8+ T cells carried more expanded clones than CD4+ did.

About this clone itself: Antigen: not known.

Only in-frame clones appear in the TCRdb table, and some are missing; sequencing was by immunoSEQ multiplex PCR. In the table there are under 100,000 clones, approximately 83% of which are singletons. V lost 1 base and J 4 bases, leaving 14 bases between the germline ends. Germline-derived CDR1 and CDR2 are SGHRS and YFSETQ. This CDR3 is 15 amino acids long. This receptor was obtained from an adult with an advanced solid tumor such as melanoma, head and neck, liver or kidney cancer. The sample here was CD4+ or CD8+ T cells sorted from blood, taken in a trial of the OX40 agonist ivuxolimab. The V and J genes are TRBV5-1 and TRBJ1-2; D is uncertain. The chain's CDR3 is CASSLLATEGYGYTF. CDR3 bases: TGCGCCAGCAGCTTGCTCGCGACGGAGGGCTATGGCTACACCTTC.